One sample yielded the 29 T cell receptor beta chains listed below, sequenced in a study of blood T cell repertoires in COVID-19. TCRdb keeps only in-frame clones here, not all; method: immunoSEQ multiplex PCR. The repertoire holds around 240,000 clones, with about 82% as singletons. The specimen was PBMCs or T cells enriched from blood (not recorded which). Every receptor here comes from a woman between 50 and 59 years old who had recovered from COVID-19.

The chain carries TRBV7-9 and TRBJ1-1; no reliable D call. V dropped 1 base and J dropped 4 bases, with 10 bases sitting between them. Looked up from germline, CDR1 is SEHNR and CDR2 is FQNEAQ (reference sequence). The CDR3 covers 14 residues. The chain's CDR3 is CASSLVGGSTEAFF. The CDR3 nucleotides read TGTGCCAGCAGCTTAGTAGGAGGGAGCACTGAAGCTTTCTTT.

CDR3 DNA: TGTGCCAGCAGTGAAGGGACAGGCGGGGAGACCCAGTACTTC. Amino acids: CASSEGTGGETQYF. The chain is built from TRBV2 and TRBJ2-5, with 7 bases lining up with TRBD1. This CDR3 region has 14 residues. The V segment lost 1 base and the J segment 5 bases; nucleotides outside the gene matches: 4. Germline CDR1 and CDR2: SNHLY and FYNNEI.

The chain recombines TRBV30 with TRBJ2-2, with 12 bases matching TRBD2. Trimming took 0 bases from V and 4 from J; bases not matched to a gene: 9. From germline, CDR1 is GTSNPN and CDR2 SVGIG (reference sequence). CDR3 length: 18 residues. CDR3 region: CAWSVRPSGRAGTGELFF. CDR3 nucleotide sequence: TGTGCCTGGAGTGTACGTCCTAGCGGGAGGGCGGGCACCGGGGAGCTGTTTTTT.

This clone appeared once. This chain connects TRBV6-6 to TRBJ2-3, with TRBD1 matching 11 bases. The V segment lost 6 bases and the J segment 6 bases; nucleotides outside the gene matches: 5. The CDR3 loop spans 14 amino acids. Germline CDR1 and CDR2: MNHNY and SVGAGI (reference sequence). CDR3 DNA: TGTGCCAGCAGGGACAGGGGGCCTACGGATACGCAGTATTTT. It codes for CASRDRGPTDTQYF.

V and J are TRBV11-1 and TRBJ2-1; 9 positions agree with TRBD1. With V trimmed by 4 bases and J by 9 bases, 10 bases remained unmatched. Looked up from germline, CDR1 is SGHAT and CDR2 is FQDESV (reference sequence). The CDR3 contains 15 residues. Here the CDR3 DNA reads TGTGCCAGCAGCTCACAGGGGGCGAGAGGCGCTGAGCAGTTCTTC. Translation: CASSSQGARGAEQFF. The entire variable domain, with the rest obtained from reference TRBV11-1 and TRBJ2-1, is as follows: EAEVAQSPRYKITEKSQAVAFWCDPISGHATLYWYRQILGQGPELLVQFQDESVVDDSQLPKDRFSAERLKGVDSTLKIQPAELGDSAMYLCASSSQGARGAEQFFGPGTRLTVL.

In its sample, this clone was seen once. One junction end disagrees with the germline gene, perhaps due to a read error. The rearrangement joins TRBV7-2 to TRBJ2-5; no firm D call. Germline loops: CDR1 SGHTA, CDR2 FQGNSA. The CDR3 spans 14 residues. The CDR3 loop is CASSLASHQETQYF. The CDR3 DNA reads as TGTGCCAGCAGCTTAGCTTCCCACCAGGAGACCCAGTACTTC.

This sequence joins TRBV2 and TRBJ1-6; no reliable D call. V lost 2 bases and J lost 3, with 8 bases in between. Germline-derived CDR1 and CDR2 are SNHLY and FYNNEI. There are 15 residues in the CDR3. CDR3 DNA sequence: TGTGCCAGCAGTGAAAGAGAAGTCTATAATTCACCCCTCCACTTT. Translating gives CASSEREVYNSPLHF.

V usage is TRBV6-5 and J usage is TRBJ1-1; D is perhaps TRBD1 (5 bases). CDR1 MNHEY and CDR2 SVGAGI come from the germline V gene. The CDR3 length is 15 residues. With 6 bases removed from V and 0 bases from J, the gap between germline ends came to 14 bases. The CDR3, as DNA: TGTGCCAGCAGCAACCTAGGGGTAATGAACACTGAAGCTTTCTTT. Residues: CASSNLGVMNTEAFF.

This sequence joins TRBV11-2 and TRBJ2-7; possibly TRBD1 for D (5 bases). The germline V gene encodes CDR1 SGHAT and CDR2 FQNNGV. The CDR3 sequence is 14 residues long. V lost 2 bases to trimming and J lost 4 bases, with 12 bases between them. DNA for the CDR3: TGTGCCAGCAGCTTACTCCTGGCAGGGTACGAGCAGTACTTC. Protein product: CASSLLLAGYEQYF.

In DNA, the CDR3 is TGTGCCAGCTCACAGAACAGGGGCTCAACTAATGAAAAACTGTTTTTT. Protein product: CASSQNRGSTNEKLFF. The chain recombines TRBV18 with TRBJ1-4; 7 positions agree with TRBD1. This CDR3 has 16 amino acids. Germline V CDR1 and CDR2: KGHSH, LQKENI. Germline trimming cut 4 bases from V and 0 bases from J; bases unmatched to any gene: 5.

V gene TRBV27 combines with J gene TRBJ2-7; D is possibly TRBD1 (6 bases). CDR1 is MNHEY, CDR2 SMNVEV, per germline (reference sequence). V lost 0 bases and J lost 6, with 12 bases in between. This CDR3 has 14 amino acids. Written as DNA, the CDR3 is TGTGCCAGCAGTTTATCGATTTTGGGGGCCGAGCAGTACTTC. This codes for CASSLSILGAEQYF.

The rearrangement uses TRBV5-1 and TRBJ1-2; 8 bases are a match to TRBD1. The CDR3 length is 14 residues. V was clipped by 4 bases and J by 8 bases; unmatched bases: 10. Germline CDR1 reads SGHRS; CDR2 reads YFSETQ. CDR3 DNA: TGCGCCAGCAGCCCGGACAGGGTTGTCAGCGGCTACACCTTC. Its translation: CASSPDRVVSGYTF.

This clone was recorded only once. The J gene is TRBJ1-3, the V gene TRBV2; possible D gene TRBD1, 6 bases. Trimming removed 4 bases from V and 0 bases from J, with 19 bases in between. The CDR3 spans 18 residues. Germline CDR1 reads SNHLY; CDR2 reads FYNNEI. CDR3 sequence reads: CASSANRLGTHSGNTIYF. In DNA, the CDR3 is TGTGCCAGCAGTGCCAATAGACTCGGGACACACTCTGGAAACACCATATATTTT.

The chain carries TRBV6-5 and TRBJ2-1; the D is unclear. This CDR3 region has 13 residues. V gave up 0 bases and J gave up 7 bases, with 7 bases separating them. Germline CDR1 is MNHEY and CDR2 is SVGAGI. The CDR3 bases are TGTGCCAGCAGTTACTCGAGACTTAATGAGCAGTTCTTC. Protein product: CASSYSRLNEQFF.

The rearrangement links TRBV7-9 to TRBJ2-1; 10 nucleotides line up with TRBD2. This CDR3 comprises 18 residues. V lost 4 bases, J lost 0 bases, and 9 bases stayed unmatched. Germline V CDR1 and CDR2: SEHNR, FQNEAQ (reference sequence). CDR3 in DNA: TGTGCCAGCAGCTACGGACTAGCGGTTATTCGCTCCTACAATGAGCAGTTCTTC. This sequence encodes CASSYGLAVIRSYNEQFF.

This clone was detected once. This chain uses TRBV19 with TRBJ2-7, with 8 bases fitting TRBD2. The germline V gene encodes CDR1 LNHDA and CDR2 SQIVND (reference sequence). The CDR3 sequence is 14 residues long. V trimming: 6 bases; J trimming: 2 bases; junction bases outside the gene matches: 6. This CDR3 reads CASSHGGDPYEQYF. The DNA of the CDR3 is TGTGCCAGTAGCCACGGGGGGGATCCCTACGAGCAGTACTTC.

This clone appeared once. This rearrangement joins TRBV27 to TRBJ2-1; 11 positions match TRBD2. The CDR3 runs 16 residues. Per germline, CDR1 MNHEY and CDR2 SMNVEV (reference sequence). With V trimmed by 6 bases and J by 0 bases, 4 bases remained unmatched. CDR3 DNA sequence: TGTGCCAGCAGCAGACTAGCGGGGTTCTCCTACAATGAGCAGTTCTTC. Encoded protein: CASSRLAGFSYNEQFF.

The gene calls are TRBV4-1 and TRBJ1-2; D gene ambiguous. Germline CDR1 and CDR2: MGHRA and YSYEKL. CDR3 length: 13 residues. V was trimmed by 0 bases and J by 8 bases, leaving 10 bases between them. The CDR3 nucleotides read TGCGCCAGCAGCCAAGATCGGGTTGAAGGCTACACCTTC. Amino acid sequence: CASSQDRVEGYTF.

This clone turned up a few times. The chain is built from TRBV5-4 and TRBJ1-2; D possibly corresponds to TRBD1 (6 bases). Trimming took 1 base from V and 3 from J, leaving 7 bases between them. Germline CDR1 SGHNT, CDR2 YYREEE (reference sequence). The CDR3 totals 13 residues. CDR3 sequence: CASSLKGDYGYTF. CDR3 coding DNA: TGTGCCAGCAGCTTGAAGGGGGACTATGGCTACACCTTC. The full variable domain, completed using reference TRBV5-4 and TRBJ1-2, is ETGVTQSPTHLIKTRGQQVTLRCSSQSGHNTVSWYQQALGQGPQFIFQYYREEENGRGNFPPRFSGLQFPNYSSELNVNALELDDSALYLCASSLKGDYGYTFGSGTRLTVV.

This clone turned up a few times. The gene calls are TRBV4-3 and TRBJ1-2; D not resolved. V was trimmed by 0 bases and J by 3 bases, leaving 8 bases between them. CDR3 size: 14 residues. Germline CDR1 and CDR2: LGHNA and YSLEER. The CDR3 region has the DNA TGCGCCAGCAGCCAAGAATCGTATGACTATGGCTACACCTTC. Amino acid sequence: CASSQESYDYGYTF.

The chain combines TRBV28 with TRBJ2-1; no reliable D call. The CDR3 consists of 11 residues. V was shortened by 5 bases and J by 9 bases, with 8 bases between the two germline ends. CDR1 and CDR2 from the germline V gene are MDHEN and SYDVKM. The CDR3 nucleotides are TGTGCCAGCAGTCACAGCAGTGAGCAGTTCTTC. This encodes CASSHSSEQFF. The full variable domain, its missing parts supplied by reference TRBV28 and TRBJ2-1, is DVKVTQSSRYLVKRTGEKVFLECVQDMDHENMFWYRQDPGLGLRLIYFSYDVKMKEKGDIPEGYSVSREKKERFSLILESASTNQTSMYLCASSHSSEQFFGPGTRLTVL.

The J gene is TRBJ2-6, the V gene TRBV5-1, with a possible D match to TRBD1 (5 bases). This CDR3 has 17 residues. Per germline, CDR1 SGHRS and CDR2 YFSETQ. Trimming pared 1 base from V and 6 bases from J, leaving 17 bases between. DNA for the CDR3: TGCGCCAGCAGCTTGATATCAGGGTTTTCGGCGGCCAACGTCCTGACTTTC. The encoded protein is CASSLISGFSAANVLTF. Drawing the rest from reference TRBV5-1 and TRBJ2-6, the complete variable domain is KAGVTQTPRYLIKTRGQQVTLSCSPISGHRSVSWYQQTPGQGLQFLFEYFSETQRNKGNFPGRFSGRQFSNSRSEMNVSTLELGDSALYLCASSLISGFSAANVLTFGAGSRLTVL.

The gene calls are TRBV30 and TRBJ2-1; tentatively, D is TRBD1 (5 bases). V lost 2 bases, J lost 0 bases, and 11 bases lay in between. CDR1 and CDR2 (germline): GTSNPN, SVGIG (reference sequence). The CDR3 has 15 residues. The CDR3 sequence is CAWSPRGSSYNEQFF. CDR3 nucleotides: TGTGCCTGGAGTCCAAGGGGATCCTCCTACAATGAGCAGTTCTTC.

The rearrangement joins TRBV6-2 or TRBV6-3 to TRBJ1-5; 8 bases agree with TRBD1. Trimming cost V 0 bases and J 5 bases; bases outside gene matches: 6. This CDR3 is 16 amino acids long. The V gene's germline CDR1 is MNHEY and CDR2 SVGEGT. In DNA form, the CDR3 reads TGTGCCAGCAGTTACTCGTTGGGGACAGGAGATCAGCCCCAGCATTTT. Its protein product is CASSYSLGTGDQPQHF.

The V and J genes are TRBV4-1 and TRBJ2-7; TRBD2 aligns across 12 bases. The length of the CDR3 is 17 residues. Germline V gene sequence: CDR1 MGHRA, CDR2 YSYEKL. V shed 4 bases and J 2 bases; nucleotides not matched to a gene: 9. The CDR3 sequence is CASSPLTSGGPPYEQYF. CDR3 DNA: TGCGCCAGCAGCCCACTGACTAGCGGGGGTCCACCCTACGAGCAGTACTTC.

The chain uses TRBV4-1 and TRBJ2-3, with a weak D call TRBD2 (7 bases). Germline V gene sequence: CDR1 MGHRA, CDR2 YSYEKL. The CDR3 is made up of 17 amino acids. The V and J ends lost 3 bases and 0 bases respectively, with 16 bases between them. This CDR3 is CASSHWGRERSTDTQYF. CDR3 in DNA: TGCGCCAGCAGCCACTGGGGGCGGGAGAGGAGCACAGATACGCAGTATTTT.

This chain links TRBV4-1 with TRBJ1-1; D is possibly TRBD1 (6 bases). From germline, CDR1 is MGHRA and CDR2 YSYEKL. The CDR3 sequence is 14 residues long. V was clipped by 4 bases and J by 0 bases, with 9 bases between them. In DNA, the CDR3 is TGCGCCAGCAGCCGCAACAGGGTGAACACTGAAGCTTTCTTT. Its protein is CASSRNRVNTEAFF.

The V gene is TRBV5-1, the J gene TRBJ2-5; 10 nucleotides agree with TRBD2. Per the germline V gene, CDR1 is SGHRS and CDR2 is YFSETQ. V lost 0 bases, J lost 4 bases, and 0 bases stayed unmatched. The CDR3 extends over 14 amino acids. The CDR3 region is CASSLGTSGETQYF. The DNA of the CDR3 is TGCGCCAGCAGCTTGGGGACTAGCGGAGAGACCCAGTACTTC. The complete variable domain, with remaining parts taken from reference TRBV5-1 and TRBJ2-5, reads KAGVTQTPRYLIKTRGQQVTLSCSPISGHRSVSWYQQTPGQGLQFLFEYFSETQRNKGNFPGRFSGRQFSNSRSEMNVSTLELGDSALYLCASSLGTSGETQYFGPGTRLLVL.

The chain carries TRBV20-1 and TRBJ1-2; D is perhaps TRBD1 (5 bases). The CDR3 totals 15 residues. Germline V lookup: CDR1 DFQATT, CDR2 SNEGSKA (reference sequence). The V gene lost 3 bases and the J gene lost 4 bases, with 18 bases spanning the gap. CDR3 DNA sequence: TGCAGTGCTAGTCCTAGGGGAGGGGAGGGCTATGGCTACACCTTC. Its protein is CSASPRGGEGYGYTF.